These 21 T cell receptor beta chains share one sample of origin, sequenced in a study of early T cells in non-severe SARS-CoV-2 infection. TCRdb reprocessed the 5' RACE reads via MiXCR and lists one record per CDR3 protein. The sample yields some 62,000 distinct CDR3 sequences, more than 9% seen once. Sequencing was performed on whole blood. The receptor set was obtained from an adult who was a healthcare worker with PCR-confirmed SARS-CoV-2 infection or an uninfected control (not recorded which).

The chain is built from TRBV20-1 and TRBJ1-1; D gene unclear. This CDR3 has 13 amino acids. Trimming pared 8 bases from V and 5 bases from J, leaving 18 bases between. Germline values: CDR1 DFQATT, CDR2 SNEGSKA (reference sequence). The CDR3 reads CSTLGPLGTEAFF. Here the CDR3 DNA reads TGCAGTACACTCGGACCTCTCGGGACTGAAGCTTTCTTT.

The sample holds many counts of this clonotype. V and J are TRBV10-2 and TRBJ2-3; D is ambiguous. Germline CDR1 reads WSHSY; CDR2 reads SAAADI. The CDR3 is 13 amino acids. The germline V and J ends were trimmed by 0 bases and 6 bases, with 7 bases remaining between them. The DNA of the CDR3 is TGCGCCAGCAGTGAGTCTAGCAGGGATACGCAGTATTTT. This gives the protein CASSESSRDTQYF.

In the case of this clonotype: A much larger clone differs by one base, so this may be a read error. The chain combines TRBV2 with TRBJ1-2, with TRBD1 matching 8 bases. In germline, CDR1 is SNHLY, CDR2 FYNNEI. The CDR3 sequence is 11 residues long. Trimming removed 7 bases from V and 6 bases from J; junction bases left unmatched: 1. The CDR3 protein is CASTQGDGYTF. CDR3 nucleotide sequence: TGTGCCAGCACACAGGGGGATGGCTACACCTTC.

This clonotype was counted between two and nine times. CDR3 DNA sequence: TGTGCCAGCAGCCCCCAGCGGAGTACCGGGGAGCTGTTTTTT. This codes for CASSPQRSTGELFF. The chain is built from TRBV14 and TRBJ2-2; TRBD2 is a possible D gene (5 bases). The CDR3 length is 14 residues. The ends were cut back, 4 bases at V and 5 bases at J, with 11 bases in the middle. Germline CDR1 and CDR2: SGHDN and FVKESK.

This clonotype occurred many times. The rearrangement joins TRBV7-9 to TRBJ1-1, with TRBD1 as a possible D gene (6 bases). The V gene's germline CDR1 is SEHNR and CDR2 FQNEAQ (reference sequence). V was shortened by 5 bases and J by 1 base, with 11 bases between the two germline ends. The CDR3 contains 14 residues. CDR3 region: CASSLQGKNTEAFF. CDR3 coding DNA: TGTGCCAGCAGCCTACAGGGAAAGAACACTGAAGCTTTCTTT.

This clonotype showed up just a few times. This chain uses TRBV14 with TRBJ2-5; the match to TRBD2 covers 8 bases. Germline V lookup: CDR1 SGHDN, CDR2 FVKESK. V lost 8 bases, J lost 5 bases, and 7 bases stayed unmatched. The CDR3 loop spans 13 amino acids. The CDR3 coding sequence is TGTGCCAGCTCTGGACTAGCCCGCGAGACCCAGTACTTC. It is translated as CASSGLARETQYF.

This clonotype was picked up a small number of times. The chain carries TRBV10-2 and TRBJ1-5, with 10 bases that match TRBD1. The germline V gene encodes CDR1 WSHSY and CDR2 SAAADI. CDR3 size: 15 residues. J lost 7 bases, V lost 2 bases, and 5 bases had no gene match. Here the CDR3 DNA reads TGCGCCAGCAGTGAGGGGACAGGGGTTTGGCAGCCCCAGCATTTT. It specifies CASSEGTGVWQPQHF.

This sequence joins TRBV10-3 and TRBJ2-3; D remains ambiguous. Trimming cost V 2 bases and J 3 bases, with 3 bases left between them. Germline V gene data show CDR1 as ENHRY and CDR2 as SYGVKD. This CDR3 is 12 amino acids long. CDR3 region: CAISERTDTQYF. CDR3 nucleotides: TGTGCCATCAGTGAGCGGACAGATACGCAGTATTTT.

This clonotype came up many times. The chain links TRBV24-1 to TRBJ2-4; weak D call: TRBD2 (6 bases). Germline CDR1 and CDR2: KGHDR and SFDVKD. The ends were cut back, 3 bases at V and 3 bases at J, with 20 bases in the middle. The CDR3 runs to 18 residues. The CDR3 DNA reads TGTGCCACCAGTGATCTAGCCGCCCTCCCCGGGGGCAAAAACATTCAGTACTTC. Translating it yields CATSDLAALPGGKNIQYF.

A few counts support this clonotype. The chain carries TRBV20-1 and TRBJ2-1; 7 bases line up with TRBD2. CDR3 length: 12 residues. V shed 5 bases and J 6 bases; nucleotides not matched to a gene: 4. Germline V gives CDR1 DFQATT, CDR2 SNEGSKA (reference sequence). DNA for the CDR3: TGCAGTGCTGCTACTAGCGCCAATGAGCAGTTCTTC. This codes for CSAATSANEQFF.

This clonotype was recorded many times. This chain links TRBV10-1 with TRBJ2-1, with TRBD1 as a possible D gene (6 bases). V was pared by 4 bases and J by 1 base, with 8 bases between. The CDR3 runs to 14 residues. Germline CDR1 reads WNHNN; CDR2 reads SYGVQD (reference sequence). The DNA of the CDR3 is TGCGCCAGCAGTGGGGGGCTATCCTACAATGAGCAGTTCTTC. Its translation is CASSGGLSYNEQFF.

The chain links TRBV29-1 to TRBJ2-1; TRBD1 agrees at 7 bases. Trimming removed 5 bases from V and 0 bases from J; junction bases left unmatched: 4. CDR3 length: 14 amino acids. Germline assignment: CDR1 SQVTM and CDR2 ANQGSEA. The CDR3 region has the DNA TGCAGCGTTTTCGGACAGGACTCCTACAATGAGCAGTTCTTC. Amino acids: CSVFGQDSYNEQFF.

This clonotype was found many times. CDR3 DNA: TGTGCCAGCAGTCTGACTAGCGGGGGGTCGGAGACCCAGTACTTC. Translation gives CASSLTSGGSETQYF. The genes are TRBV6-6 and TRBJ2-5; 13 bases line up with TRBD2. Losses at the gene ends were 5 bases for V and 5 bases for J; bases not matched to a gene: 5. The germline gives CDR1 MNHNY, CDR2 SVGAGI (reference sequence). This CDR3 contains 15 residues.

The chain carries TRBV19 and TRBJ2-2; 7 bases are shared with TRBD1. Germline values: CDR1 LNHDA, CDR2 SQIVND (reference sequence). The CDR3 has 15 residues. J was trimmed by 0 bases and V by 7 bases; bases with no gene match: 5. The CDR3 region is CASKTDRTNTGELFF. CDR3 in DNA: TGTGCCAGTAAAACGGACAGGACGAACACCGGGGAGCTGTTTTTT.

The chain has TRBV6-6 and TRBJ1-1; 7 nucleotides agree with TRBD1. Trimming at V came to 5 bases and at J to 1 base, leaving 4 bases not matched to a gene. The CDR3 totals 14 residues. The germline gives CDR1 MNHNY, CDR2 SVGAGI (reference sequence). CDR3 protein: CASSRGQRNTEAFF. In DNA, the CDR3 is TGTGCCAGCAGTCGGGGACAGCGGAACACTGAAGCTTTCTTT.

This clonotype has only a few counts. This chain uses TRBV30 with TRBJ1-2; 7 nucleotides match TRBD1. The CDR3 extends over 13 amino acids. The J segment lost 4 bases and the V segment lost 1 base, leaving 3 bases of the junction unmatched. Per the germline V gene, CDR1 is GTSNPN and CDR2 is SVGIG (reference sequence). CDR3 bases: TGTGCCTGGAGTGGGGGACAGAGCTATGGCTACACCTTC. It yields the protein CAWSGGQSYGYTF.

This clonotype occurred many times. The V and J genes are TRBV20-1 and TRBJ2-1, with 11 bases identical to TRBD2. Germline V gene sequence: CDR1 DFQATT, CDR2 SNEGSKA (reference sequence). V shed 3 bases and J 13 bases; nucleotides not matched to a gene: 14. The CDR3 extends over 15 amino acids. Here the CDR3 DNA reads TGCAGTGCTAGTCAGGGAAATAGCGGGGGGGCCCCTCAGTTCTTC. This sequence encodes CSASQGNSGGAPQFF.

The rearrangement uses TRBV10-2 and TRBJ1-3; no reliable D call. The CDR3 has 15 amino acids. CDR1 and CDR2 (germline): WSHSY, SAAADI. The V gene lost 6 bases and the J gene lost 0 bases, with 12 bases spanning the gap. The CDR3 bases are TGCGCCAGCAGCACAAAGGAGGTCTCTGGAAACACCATATATTTT. Its translation is CASSTKEVSGNTIYF.

This clonotype was observed a few times. The chain employs TRBV29-1 and TRBJ2-3; D call uncertain. Germline V gene data show CDR1 as SQVTM and CDR2 as ANQGSEA. Between the trimmed V and J ends, which lost 5 bases and 3 bases, there was a span of 3 bases. The CDR3 runs to 10 residues. CDR3 nucleotides: TGCAGCGTTAAAACAGATACGCAGTATTTT. Protein product: CSVKTDTQYF.

This sequence joins TRBV6-2 or TRBV6-3 and TRBJ1-2; TRBD1 agrees at 7 bases. Germline values: CDR1 MNHEY, CDR2 SVGEGT. The V and J ends lost 7 bases and 7 bases, in that order; junction bases with no gene match: 6. This CDR3 is 12 amino acids long. This CDR3 reads CASTQGGTGYTF. CDR3 DNA: TGTGCCAGCACCCAAGGGGGCACTGGCTACACCTTC.

Many counts were recorded for this clonotype. The chain couples TRBV7-6 to TRBJ2-3; D unclear. Germline assignment: CDR1 SGHVS and CDR2 FNYEAQ. Trimming cost V 5 bases and J 9 bases, with 12 bases left between them. CDR3 length: 12 amino acids. This CDR3 reads CASSPPIVTQYF. For the CDR3, the DNA is TGTGCCAGCAGCCCCCCTATTGTGACGCAGTATTTT.